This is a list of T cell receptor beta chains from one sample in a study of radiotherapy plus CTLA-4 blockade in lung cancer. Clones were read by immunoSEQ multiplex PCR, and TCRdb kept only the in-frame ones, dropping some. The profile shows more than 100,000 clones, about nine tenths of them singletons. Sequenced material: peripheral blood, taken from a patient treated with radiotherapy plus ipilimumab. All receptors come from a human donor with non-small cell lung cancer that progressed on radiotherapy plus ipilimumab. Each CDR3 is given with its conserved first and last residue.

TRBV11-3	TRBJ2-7	CASKKRDASYEQYF
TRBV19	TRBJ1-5	CASSMWSNQPQHF
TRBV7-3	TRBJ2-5	CASSLYPTPGETQYF
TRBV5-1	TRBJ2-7	CASSSNEGTSYEQYF
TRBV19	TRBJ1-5	CASSISLGRLNQPQHF
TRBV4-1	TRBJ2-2	CASMVEGFAGELFF
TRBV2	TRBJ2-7	CASRAGTGDYEQYF
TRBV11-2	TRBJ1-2	CASSLDTELYGYTF
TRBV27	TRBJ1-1	CASRGREAFF
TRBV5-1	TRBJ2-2	CASSFGDYTGELFF
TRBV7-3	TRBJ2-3	CASSSGTGGTDTQYF
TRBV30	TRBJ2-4	CAWRLPRGTRDIQYF
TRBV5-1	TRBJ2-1	CASSQESGTGALF
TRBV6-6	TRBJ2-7	CASSYRGQGPYEQYF
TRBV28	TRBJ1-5	CASSVPWLSGNQPQHF
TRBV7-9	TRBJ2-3	CASNRLAGATDTQYF
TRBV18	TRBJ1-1	CASSPRRGMNTEAFF
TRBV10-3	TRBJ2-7	CAISTRGQSYEQYF
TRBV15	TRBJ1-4	CATSTGDRATNEKLFF
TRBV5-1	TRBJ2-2	CASSLGDRVDTGELFF
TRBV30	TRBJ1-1	CAWMGVAGTEAFF
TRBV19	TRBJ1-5	CASSNVVGGRNQPQHF
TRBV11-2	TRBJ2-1	CASTPNNEQFF
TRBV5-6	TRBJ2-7	CASSWGLAGDEQYF
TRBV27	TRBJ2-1	CASSLAGVPYNEQFF
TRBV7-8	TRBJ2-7	CASSLGWNLREQYF
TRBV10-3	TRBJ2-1	CAISERGPGAGGGYNEQFF
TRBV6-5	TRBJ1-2	CASSYADRILNYGYTF
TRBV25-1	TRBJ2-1	CASSGLAGIGEQFF